Described below is a single TCR beta chain sequence and its context. Its antigen is still unknown. The table came from immunoSEQ multiplex PCR; TCRdb's copy has only in-frame clones and leaves some out. The table shows more than 30,000 clones, with more than 70% occurring only once. The source of the sample is a study of a mutant IDH1 vaccine in newly diagnosed glioma. At the level of the study: Beforehand, treatment had been radiotherapy, temozolomide, or both; the majority received both.

The germline V and J ends were trimmed by 0 bases and 3 bases, with 12 bases remaining between them. The CDR3 has 15 amino acids. CDR1 is SGHRS and CDR2 is YFSETQ in the germline V gene. Study-wide points: Apparently unrelated to pseudoprogression were changes in the top peripheral T cell clonotypes.

Time point noted: week 47, end of study. Topical imiquimod was applied with each vaccine dose, which held 300 ug of mutant IDH1 20-mer peptide. Eight vaccine doses were administered to patients at weeks 1, 3, 5, 7, 11, 15, 19 and 23. This clonotype originated in a man between 35 and 55 years old with glioma. The source was PBMCs, collected from a glioma patient whose treatment included an IDH1 peptide vaccine. The chain joins TRBV5-1 to TRBJ1-1; tentatively, D is TRBD1 (5 bases). The CDR3 here is CASSLAGAGHTEAFF. CDR3 sequence (DNA): TGCGCCAGCAGCTTGGCCGGCGCAGGGCACACTGAAGCTTTCTTT.